A selection of T cell receptor beta chains follows, all from one sample in a study of T cell responses to AZD1222 COVID-19 vaccine. Only in-frame clones appear in the TCRdb table, and some are missing; sequencing was by immunoSEQ multiplex PCR. The sample includes about 54,000 clones, 80% to 90% seen only once; the top ten take 2%. Sample: peripheral blood, taken on day 0 of AZD1222 vaccination. These receptors originate from an adult in good health. Each CDR3 is given with its conserved first and last residue. The order of the fields is V gene, D gene, clone size, J gene, CDR3 DNA, CDR3 protein. A D gene is named only where the DNA matches it firmly. Clone size is shown for a subset of rows, as once, few, many or a class of expanded clone.

>TRBV6-5|-|-|TRBJ1-1
TGTGCCAGCAGTTACTCGGGGTTGATGAACACTGAAGCTTTCTTT
CASSYSGLMNTEAFF
>TRBV6-5|TRBD1|-|TRBJ1-2
TGTGCCAGCATGAGGGGGCGAGCTAACTATGGCTACACCTTC
CASMRGRANYGYTF
>TRBV7-2|-|-|TRBJ2-7
TGTGCCAGCAGATCACATTACGAGCAGTACTTC
CASRSHYEQYF
>TRBV6-2/TRBV6-3|-|once|TRBJ1-2
TGTGCCAGCAGTTACTCGAAAAGGGGCCTCTATGGCTACACCTTC
CASSYSKRGLYGYTF
>TRBV21-1|-|-|TRBJ2-7
TGTGCCAGCAGCAAGGGACTCCCGAGTAGCGGGAGATATTTC
CASSKGLPSSGRYF
>TRBV4-1|-|once|TRBJ2-2
TGCGCCAGCAGCCAAGGGAATGGCAGGGTCCGCACCGGGGAGCTGTTTTTT
CASSQGNGRVRTGELFF
>TRBV30|TRBD1|-|TRBJ1-1
TGTGCCTGGGAGACAGGGGGTGCGATTGACACTGAAGCTTTCTTT
CAWETGGAIDTEAFF
>TRBV28|TRBD1|-|TRBJ1-5
TGTGCCAGCAAGACAGGGGGTCGCAATCAGCCCCAGCATTTT
CASKTGGRNQPQHF
>TRBV10-3|TRBD2|-|TRBJ2-1
TGTGCCATCAAGGCTAGCGGAAATGAGCAGTTCTTC
CAIKASGNEQFF
>TRBV6-1|TRBD1|once|TRBJ1-2
TGTGCCAGCAGTGCCGGGACAGGGGTCGGGTCTAACTATGGCTACACCTTC
CASSAGTGVGSNYGYTF
>TRBV11-2|-|-|TRBJ2-7
TGTGCCAGCAGCTTTATTGCCAGCTCCTACGAGCAGTACTTC
CASSFIASSYEQYF
>TRBV11-2|TRBD1|-|TRBJ2-7
TGTGCCAGCAAACCTGGGACAGTATCCTACGAGCAGTACTTC
CASKPGTVSYEQYF
>TRBV7-9|-|once|TRBJ1-4
TGTGCCAGCAGCTTAGGGTCCGGCCTCCATGAAAAACTGTTTTTT
CASSLGSGLHEKLFF
>TRBV10-3|TRBD2|-|TRBJ2-7
TGTGCCATCAGTGAAGGAAGTAGCGGGAGATCCTACGAGCAGTACTTC
CAISEGSSGRSYEQYF
>TRBV28|-|-|TRBJ1-4
TGTGCCAGCAGGGATTGGTTCCCGGGAGCCCCAACTAATGAAAAACTGTTTTTT
CASRDWFPGAPTNEKLFF
>TRBV10-2|TRBD1|-|TRBJ2-5
TGCGCCAGCAGTTCCACAGGGGGCCTGCGAGAGACCCAGTACTTC
CASSSTGGLRETQYF
>TRBV5-1|TRBD2|few|TRBJ2-5
TGCGCCAGCAGCTTAAGCCTAGCGGGAGGCTACTTAGAGACCCAGTACTTC
CASSLSLAGGYLETQYF
>TRBV29-1|-|once|TRBJ2-2
TGCAGCTGCAGGGCGAGCACCGGGGAGCTGTTTTTT
CSCRASTGELFF
>TRBV6-5|-|-|TRBJ1-6
TGTGCCAGCAGTTACATGCGGTCTTTCGATTCACCCCTCCACTTT
CASSYMRSFDSPLHF
>TRBV5-4|TRBD1|-|TRBJ2-7
TGTGCCAGCAGCTTGGAGGTTGGGACAGCGGCCTACGAGCAGTACTTC
CASSLEVGTAAYEQYF
>TRBV10-3|-|-|TRBJ1-1
TGTGCCATCAATCGGCCCGGAGAGAACACTGAAGCTTTCTTT
CAINRPGENTEAFF
>TRBV18|-|-|TRBJ2-7
TGTGCCAGCTCACCAACTTCCTCCTACGAGCAGTACTTC
CASSPTSSYEQYF
>TRBV4-1|-|-|TRBJ2-1
TGCGCCAGCAGCCAAAGCAGACTAGGGGAAGAGCAGTTCTTC
CASSQSRLGEEQFF
>TRBV27|-|-|TRBJ1-4
TGTGCCAGCAGCCAGGAAGACGGGGTCGAAAAACTGTTTTTT
CASSQEDGVEKLFF
>TRBV5-5|-|-|TRBJ1-1
TGTGCCAGCAGCCGTGGGTGGGGCGCAGGGAACACTGAAGCTTTCTTT
CASSRGWGAGNTEAFF
>TRBV19|-|-|TRBJ1-6
TGTGCCAGTAGTATCGGGAATTCACCCCTCCACTTT
CASSIGNSPLHF
>TRBV27|TRBD2|-|TRBJ2-1
TGTGCCAGCAGTTTATTAGGGACTAGCGCTGGGCAGTTCTTC
CASSLLGTSAGQFF
>TRBV7-2|-|-|TRBJ1-2
TGTGCCAGCAGCTTAGTCCGGGGTGGCTACACCTTC
CASSLVRGGYTF
>TRBV27|TRBD1|-|TRBJ1-6
TGTGCCAGCACCGCCAGGGGGGGCAATTCACCCCTCCACTTT
CASTARGGNSPLHF
>TRBV19|-|-|TRBJ1-1
TGTGCCAGTAGTATTGGGGGGGGGACTGAAGCTTTCTTT
CASSIGGGTEAFF
>TRBV7-8|-|-|TRBJ2-2
TGTGCCAGCAGCCCCCATGAGGGTAGGGCGAGCACCGGGGAGCTGTTTTTT
CASSPHEGRASTGELFF
>TRBV28|TRBD1|few|TRBJ1-1
TGTGCCAGCAGATCAGGGGGTGAAGCTTTCTTT
CASRSGGEAFF
>TRBV5-4|-|-|TRBJ2-7
TGTGCCAGCCAAAAGTTGCCGGCTAGCGACGAGCAGTACTTC
CASQKLPASDEQYF
>TRBV6-2/TRBV6-3|-|-|TRBJ2-1
TGTGCCAGCAGTCCGTCGGGATATGAGCAGTTCTTC
CASSPSGYEQFF
>TRBV5-1|-|-|TRBJ2-3
TGCGCCAGCAGCCTTGTAGGCAGGGGAACAGATACGCAGTATTTT
CASSLVGRGTDTQYF
>TRBV19|-|-|TRBJ1-1
TGTGCCAGTAGTATTCGGCAGGGCTTGAACACTGAAGCTTTCTTT
CASSIRQGLNTEAFF
>TRBV5-8|TRBD2|-|TRBJ2-1
TGTGCCAGCGGTATACTAGCGGGAGATGAGCAGTTCTTC
CASGILAGDEQFF
>TRBV6-6|TRBD1|-|TRBJ1-1
TGTGCCAGCAGTTACTCGCAAGGGGGCGACACTGAAGCTTTCTTT
CASSYSQGGDTEAFF